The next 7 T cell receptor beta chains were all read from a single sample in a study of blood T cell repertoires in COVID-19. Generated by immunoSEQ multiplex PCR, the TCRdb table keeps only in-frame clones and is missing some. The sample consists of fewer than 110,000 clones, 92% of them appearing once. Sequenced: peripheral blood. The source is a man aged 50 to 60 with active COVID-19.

CDR3 coding DNA: TGTGCCAGCAGCTTGAATGAGCGGGCGGGGCCCTACGAGCAGTACTTC. Its protein is CASSLNERAGPYEQYF. V is TRBV5-5 and J is TRBJ2-7, with a possible D match to TRBD2 (6 bases). The V and J ends lost 1 base and 2 bases respectively, with 16 bases between them. Germline V gene data show CDR1 as SGHKS and CDR2 as YYEKEE (reference sequence). The CDR3 sequence is 16 residues long. The entire variable domain, with the rest obtained from reference TRBV5-5 and TRBJ2-7, is as follows: DAGVTQSPTHLIKTRGQQVTLRCSPISGHKSVSWYQQVLGQGPQFIFQYYEKEERGRGNFPDRFSARQFPNYSSELNVNALLLGDSALYLCASSLNERAGPYEQYFGPGTRLTVT.

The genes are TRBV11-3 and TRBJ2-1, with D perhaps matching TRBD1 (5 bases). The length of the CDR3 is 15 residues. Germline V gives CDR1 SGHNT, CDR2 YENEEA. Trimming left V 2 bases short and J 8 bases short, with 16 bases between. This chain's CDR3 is CASSLSRRVDDEQFF. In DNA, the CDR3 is TGTGCCAGCAGCTTAAGTCGCAGGGTAGACGATGAGCAGTTCTTC. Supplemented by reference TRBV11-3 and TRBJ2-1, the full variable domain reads EAGVVQSPRYKIIEKKQPVAFWCNPISGHNTLYWYLQNLGQGPELLIRYENEEAVDDSQLPKDRFSAERLKGVDSTLKIQPAELGDSAVYLCASSLSRRVDDEQFFGPGTRLTVL.

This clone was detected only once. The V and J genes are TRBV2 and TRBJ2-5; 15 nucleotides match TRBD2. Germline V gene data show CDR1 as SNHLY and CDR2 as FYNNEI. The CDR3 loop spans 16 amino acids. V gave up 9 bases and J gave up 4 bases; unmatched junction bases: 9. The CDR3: CASNRGLAGGGETQYF. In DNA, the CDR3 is TGTGCCAGTAACAGGGGACTAGCGGGAGGTGGAGAGACCCAGTACTTC.

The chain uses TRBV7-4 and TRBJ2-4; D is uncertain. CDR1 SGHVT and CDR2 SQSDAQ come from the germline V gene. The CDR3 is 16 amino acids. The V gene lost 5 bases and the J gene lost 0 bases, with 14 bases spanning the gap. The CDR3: CASSALTALAKNIQYF. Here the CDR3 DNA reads TGTGCCAGCAGCGCGCTCACAGCATTAGCCAAAAACATTCAGTACTTC. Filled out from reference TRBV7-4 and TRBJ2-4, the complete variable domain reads GAGVSQSPRYKVAKRGRDVALRCDSISGHVTLYWYRQTLGQGSEVLTYSQSDAQRDKSGRPSGRFSAERPERSVSTLKIQRTEQGDSAVYLCASSALTALAKNIQYFGAGTRLSVL.

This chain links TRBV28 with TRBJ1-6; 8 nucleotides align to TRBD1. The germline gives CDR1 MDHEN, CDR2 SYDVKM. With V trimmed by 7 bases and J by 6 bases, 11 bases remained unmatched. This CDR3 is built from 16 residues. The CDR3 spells CASTVCSGGCNSPLHF. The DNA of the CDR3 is TGTGCCAGCACCGTCTGCTCAGGGGGCTGTAATTCACCCCTCCACTTT.

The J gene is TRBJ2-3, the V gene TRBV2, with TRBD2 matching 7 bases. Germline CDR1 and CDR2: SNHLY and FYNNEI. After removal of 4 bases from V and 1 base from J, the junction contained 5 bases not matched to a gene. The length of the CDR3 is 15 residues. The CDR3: CASSGGGEGTDTQYF. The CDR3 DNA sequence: TGTGCCAGCAGTGGGGGGGGAGAGGGCACAGATACGCAGTATTTT. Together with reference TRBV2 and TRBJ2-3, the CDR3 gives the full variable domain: EPEVTQTPSHQVTQMGQEVILRCVPISNHLYFYWYRQILGQKVEFLVSFYNNEISEKSEIFDDQFSVERPDGSNFTLKIRSTKLEDSAMYFCASSGGGEGTDTQYFGPGTRLTVL.

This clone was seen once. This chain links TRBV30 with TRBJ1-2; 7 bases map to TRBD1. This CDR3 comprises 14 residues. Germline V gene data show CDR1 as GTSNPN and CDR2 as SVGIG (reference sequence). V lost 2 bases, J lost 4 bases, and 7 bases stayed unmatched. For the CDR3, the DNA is TGTGCCTGGAGTAGGAGGGGGCTCGGCTATGGCTACACCTTC. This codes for CAWSRRGLGYGYTF.